A single sample is the source of the 25 T cell receptor beta chains below, sequenced in a study of blood T cell repertoires in COVID-19. Method: immunoSEQ multiplex PCR; TCRdb's copy keeps in-frame clones and lacks some. The repertoire has roughly 70,000 clones, approximately 84% of them found once; the top ten carry about 4.4%. The material sequenced was peripheral blood. The receptor source for this set is a woman aged 55-69 years with acute or convalescent COVID-19.

This clone has only one observation. V is TRBV29-1 and J is TRBJ1-3; the D gene is possibly TRBD1 (6 bases). The CDR3 is made up of 13 amino acids. CDR1 and CDR2 (germline): SQVTM, ANQGSEA. Between the trimmed V and J ends, which lost 4 bases and 4 bases, there was a span of 11 bases. The CDR3 here is CSVGKGDGNTIYF. CDR3 nucleotides: TGCAGCGTTGGAAAGGGGGACGGAAACACCATATATTTT.

V and J are TRBV19 and TRBJ2-2; 8 bases match TRBD2. The CDR3 is made up of 15 amino acids. J gave up 4 bases and V 7 bases, and 8 bases lay outside the gene matches. Per the germline V gene, CDR1 is LNHDA and CDR2 is SQIVND (reference sequence). The CDR3 DNA is TGTGCCAGTATCGAGACTAGCGTAGGCACCGGGGAGCTGTTTTTT. Its translation is CASIETSVGTGELFF. The full variable domain, rest sourced from reference TRBV19 and TRBJ2-2, is DGGITQSPKYLFRKEGQNVTLSCEQNLNHDAMYWYRQDPGQGLRLIYYSQIVNDFQKGDIAEGYSVSREKKESFPLTVTSAQKNPTAFYLCASIETSVGTGELFFGEGSRLTVL.

The chain has TRBV10-3 and TRBJ1-5; D remains unclear. Germline V CDR1 and CDR2: ENHRY, SYGVKD. Trimming stripped 7 bases from V and 2 bases from J, with 9 bases between. The CDR3 totals 13 residues. CDR3 sequence (DNA): TGTGCCATCAAAGGCCAGGGCAATCAGCCCCAGCATTTT. This gives the protein CAIKGQGNQPQHF.

The CDR3 spells CASSSTVNTEAFF. CDR3 in DNA: TGTGCCAGTAGTTCGACAGTGAACACTGAAGCTTTCTTT. The chain joins TRBV19 to TRBJ1-1; D perhaps matches TRBD1 (5 bases). The germline CDR1 and CDR2 sequences are LNHDA and SQIVND (reference sequence). The CDR3 is made up of 13 amino acids. V lost 5 bases and J 0 bases, leaving 7 bases between the germline ends.

This chain connects TRBV24-1 to TRBJ2-6; 9 bases fit TRBD1. This CDR3 spans 18 amino acids. V lost 2 bases to trimming and J lost 2 bases; unmatched junction nucleotides: 6. The germline CDR1 and CDR2 sequences are KGHDR and SFDVKD. The CDR3 region has the DNA TGTGCCACCAGTGATTCCCCGGGACAGGGAACTGGGGCCAACGTCCTGACTTTC. Translation gives CATSDSPGQGTGANVLTF.

The CDR3 is CASNQVGGTDTQYF. CDR3 nucleotides: TGCGCCAGCAACCAAGTGGGGGGGACGGATACGCAGTATTTT. V is TRBV5-1 and J is TRBJ2-3, with 7 bases that match TRBD2. The germline V gene has CDR1 SGHRS and CDR2 YFSETQ. The CDR3 loop spans 14 amino acids. The junction had 10 bases not matched to a gene; V was cut back by 6 bases and J by 6 bases.

This chain uses TRBV11-2 with TRBJ2-5; 9 bases line up with TRBD2. V shed 7 bases and J 5 bases; nucleotides not matched to a gene: 8. The germline V gene encodes CDR1 SGHAT and CDR2 FQNNGV. The CDR3 covers 14 residues. Written as DNA, the CDR3 is TGTGCCAGCAATCCTAGCGGGGTCCCGGAGACCCAGTACTTC. Its protein product is CASNPSGVPETQYF.

Here the CDR3 DNA reads TGTGCCACCAGCAGCGGACAGGGGATTAGCAATGAGCAGTTCTTC. This translates into CATSSGQGISNEQFF. V gene TRBV15 combines with J gene TRBJ2-1; 9 bases match TRBD1. The CDR3 is 15 amino acids. The germline V gene has CDR1 LNHNV and CDR2 YYDKDF (reference sequence). The junction had 6 bases not matched to a gene; V was cut back by 3 bases and J by 6 bases.

The DNA of the CDR3 is TGCGCCAGCAGTGAATCAGGGCTAGATGCTCAGCCCCAGCATTTT. Its translation is CASSESGLDAQPQHF. The rearrangement joins TRBV10-2 to TRBJ1-5; maybe TRBD1 (5 bases). Germline-derived CDR1 and CDR2 are WSHSY and SAAADI. The CDR3 is 15 residues long. V shed 3 bases and J shed 6 bases, with 15 bases lying between them.

The rearrangement uses TRBV5-1 and TRBJ1-1; perhaps TRBD1 as D (6 bases). CDR3 length: 16 amino acids. The germline V gene has CDR1 SGHRS and CDR2 YFSETQ. V was trimmed by 0 bases and J by 1 base, leaving 13 bases between them. The DNA for the CDR3 is TGCGCCAGCAGCTTGGTCCCGGGGGGGGCGAACACTGAAGCTTTCTTT. It specifies CASSLVPGGANTEAFF.

This clone was recorded a few times. CDR3 DNA sequence: TGTGCCAGCAGCCGCCAGGCGCTAGCGGGGGTTGGCACAGATACGCAGTATTTT. It yields the protein CASSRQALAGVGTDTQYF. V and J are TRBV7-3 and TRBJ2-3; 10 bases are shared with TRBD2. From germline, CDR1 is SGHTA and CDR2 FQGTGA. The CDR3 length is 18 residues. V lost 5 bases and J lost 1; bases outside the gene matches: 12.

V usage is TRBV5-4 and J usage is TRBJ1-1; D gene unclear. Trimming took 2 bases from V and 3 from J, leaving 14 bases between them. CDR1 and CDR2 from the germline V gene are SGHNT and YYREEE (reference sequence). The CDR3 runs 15 residues. The CDR3 spells CASSFPGEAHTEAFF. The CDR3 bases are TGTGCCAGCAGCTTCCCAGGTGAAGCCCACACTGAAGCTTTCTTT.

This clone was observed at least ten times. The chain carries TRBV5-1 and TRBJ2-2, with 11 bases lining up with TRBD2. With 2 bases clipped from V and 1 base from J, the junction kept 7 bases outside the gene matches. Germline V gene lookup returns CDR1 SGHRS and CDR2 YFSETQ. The CDR3 loop spans 18 amino acids. This chain's CDR3 is CASSFASGGTLNTGELFF. The CDR3 DNA reads as TGCGCCAGCAGCTTTGCTAGCGGGGGGACCTTGAACACCGGGGAGCTGTTTTTT. The whole variable domain, filled in from reference TRBV5-1 and TRBJ2-2, reads KAGVTQTPRYLIKTRGQQVTLSCSPISGHRSVSWYQQTPGQGLQFLFEYFSETQRNKGNFPGRFSGRQFSNSRSEMNVSTLELGDSALYLCASSFASGGTLNTGELFFGEGSRLTVL.

The chain recombines TRBV7-8 with TRBJ2-1; 11 nucleotides align to TRBD2. V was clipped by 3 bases and J by 6 bases; unmatched bases: 10. CDR1 SGHVS and CDR2 FQNEAQ come from the germline V gene. This CDR3 region has 17 residues. CDR3 bases: TGTGCCAGCAGCTTCCACTTGGCGACTAGCGGGGTCAATGAGCAGTTCTTC. Amino acid sequence: CASSFHLATSGVNEQFF.

This chain uses TRBV27 with TRBJ1-2; 11 bases align to TRBD1. V lost 0 bases, J lost 4 bases, and 1 base stayed unmatched. Per the germline V gene, CDR1 is MNHEY and CDR2 is SMNVEV (reference sequence). The CDR3 extends over 15 amino acids. The CDR3 protein is CASSLSGTGGYGYTF. The CDR3 region has the DNA TGTGCCAGCAGTTTATCCGGGACAGGGGGCTATGGCTACACCTTC.

This rearrangement joins TRBV10-3 to TRBJ2-3; the match to TRBD2 covers 9 bases. Germline assignment: CDR1 ENHRY and CDR2 SYGVKD. The CDR3 totals 14 residues. Trimming cost V 7 bases and J 4 bases; bases outside gene matches: 6. The CDR3 here is CAITQGLAADTQYF. The CDR3 DNA sequence: TGTGCCATCACCCAGGGACTAGCAGCAGATACGCAGTATTTT.

The chain recombines TRBV6-5 with TRBJ2-1; TRBD2 aligns across 9 bases. Trimming cost V 4 bases and J 10 bases; bases outside gene matches: 5. Germline assignment: CDR1 MNHEY and CDR2 SVGAGI. The CDR3 extends over 13 amino acids. The CDR3 region has the DNA TGTGCCAGCAGTTTAGACCTAGCGGGGGAGCAGTTCTTC. Amino acids: CASSLDLAGEQFF.

This CDR3 is CASSTRERGGLGETQYF. As DNA, the CDR3 is TGTGCCAGTAGTACCCGGGAGCGGGGGGGCCTCGGGGAGACCCAGTACTTC. V gene TRBV19 combines with J gene TRBJ2-5, with 10 bases matching TRBD2. The CDR3 loop spans 17 amino acids. Looked up from germline, CDR1 is LNHDA and CDR2 is SQIVND (reference sequence). V was pared by 4 bases and J by 5 bases, with 13 bases of the junction left unmatched.

V is TRBV10-3 and J is TRBJ1-2; D perhaps matches TRBD1 (6 bases). The CDR3 contains 13 residues. V lost 7 bases and J 5 bases, leaving 14 bases between the germline ends. Germline V CDR1 and CDR2: ENHRY, SYGVKD. CDR3 nucleotide sequence: TGTGCCATCACCGATACAGGGCTGTATGGCTACACCTTC. It yields the protein CAITDTGLYGYTF.

V and J are TRBV5-1 and TRBJ1-1; 9 bases align to TRBD1. The V segment lost 4 bases and the J segment 6 bases; nucleotides outside the gene matches: 13. The V gene's germline CDR1 is SGHRS and CDR2 YFSETQ. This CDR3 comprises 16 residues. The CDR3 loop is CASSRNFGQGKPEAFF. For the CDR3, the DNA is TGCGCCAGCAGCCGGAACTTCGGACAGGGGAAACCTGAAGCTTTCTTT.

The chain links TRBV7-9 to TRBJ2-2; the match to TRBD1 covers 9 bases. V trimming: 7 bases; J trimming: 4 bases; junction bases outside the gene matches: 10. This CDR3 comprises 16 residues. The germline V gene has CDR1 SEHNR and CDR2 FQNEAQ (reference sequence). For the CDR3, the DNA is TGTGCCAGCAACCCACAGGGGGCGTTACTCACCGGGGAGCTGTTTTTT. It specifies CASNPQGALLTGELFF.

The V and J genes are TRBV2 and TRBJ1-3; weak D call: TRBD1 (5 bases). Germline V lookup: CDR1 SNHLY, CDR2 FYNNEI. The CDR3 covers 17 residues. The ends were cut back, 2 bases at V and 2 bases at J, with 16 bases in the middle. The CDR3 protein is CASSEYPGGLAGNTIYF. CDR3 nucleotide sequence: TGTGCCAGCAGTGAATATCCGGGGGGTTTAGCTGGAAACACCATATATTTT.

The chain recombines TRBV2 with TRBJ2-7; possible D gene TRBD1, 6 bases. V was pared by 7 bases and J by 2 bases, with 12 bases between. Germline CDR1 is SNHLY and CDR2 is FYNNEI. This CDR3 is 13 amino acids long. The DNA for the CDR3 is TGTGCCAGCACTTACAGGGCCGCCTACGAGCAGTACTTC. Amino acids: CASTYRAAYEQYF.

This chain joins TRBV6-5 and TRBJ1-5; 7 bases line up with TRBD1. Trimming cost V 10 bases and J 0 bases; bases outside gene matches: 3. The CDR3 loop spans 13 amino acids. Germline loops: CDR1 MNHEY, CDR2 SVGAGI. CDR3 loop: CATWDSSNQPQHF. CDR3 DNA: TGTGCCACCTGGGACAGTAGCAATCAGCCCCAGCATTTT.

J is TRBJ2-1 and V is TRBV6-5, with 12 bases identical to TRBD2. J gave up 11 bases and V 5 bases, and 4 bases lay outside the gene matches. Per germline, CDR1 MNHEY and CDR2 SVGAGI. The CDR3 is 13 amino acids. The CDR3, as DNA: TGTGCCAGCAGTCAGACTAGCGGGGGAAAGCAGTTCTTC. Translated: CASSQTSGGKQFF.